These 19 T cell receptor beta chains were all obtained from the same sample, sequenced in a study of identical twins. TCRdb redid the calling of the 5' RACE reads with MiXCR, one entry per CDR3 protein. The sample carries hundreds of thousands of distinct CDR3 sequences, 15% to 20% recorded once. These data are also associated with another study on T cells expressing NK-cell markers.

The sample was PBMCs. These receptors were obtained from a woman aged 18-29 years in good health.

This chain joins TRBV7-2 and TRBJ1-5; a possible D gene is TRBD1 (5 bases). Trimming stripped 1 base from V and 5 bases from J, with 15 bases between. From germline, CDR1 is SGHTA and CDR2 FQGNSA. The CDR3 totals 16 residues. CDR3 sequence (DNA): TGTGCCAGCAGCTTAGTGTTAGCAGGGCGATATCAGCCCCAGCATTTT. It yields the protein CASSLVLAGRYQPQHF.

This clonotype was counted a few times. The chain joins TRBV5-5 to TRBJ2-3; D gene unclear. V gave up 3 bases and J gave up 0 bases, with 11 bases separating them. The CDR3 runs to 15 residues. Germline loops: CDR1 SGHKS, CDR2 YYEKEE (reference sequence). CDR3 in amino acids: CASSYPPASTDTQYF. The CDR3 bases are TGTGCCAGCAGCTACCCGCCGGCTAGCACAGATACGCAGTATTTT. Based on the CDR3 plus reference TRBV5-5 and TRBJ2-3, the full variable domain is DAGVTQSPTHLIKTRGQQVTLRCSPISGHKSVSWYQQVLGQGPQFIFQYYEKEERGRGNFPDRFSARQFPNYSSELNVNALLLGDSALYLCASSYPPASTDTQYFGPGTRLTVL.

In this sample, this clonotype turned up many times. The chain uses TRBV29-1 and TRBJ2-3, with TRBD1 matching 10 bases. Trimming at V came to 4 bases and at J to 1 base, leaving 2 bases not matched to a gene. Germline CDR1 and CDR2: SQVTM and ANQGSEA. CDR3 length: 14 amino acids. CDR3 DNA sequence: TGCAGCGTTGCCGGGACAGGGGGCACAGATACGCAGTATTTT. Translated, it gives CSVAGTGGTDTQYF.

The chain carries TRBV20-1 and TRBJ2-7; D possibly matches TRBD1 or TRBD2 (6 bases each). The V end lost 0 bases, the J end lost 2 bases, and 11 bases lay between the germline ends. This CDR3 spans 14 amino acids. The germline V gene encodes CDR1 DFQATT and CDR2 SNEGSKA (reference sequence). CDR3 bases: TGCAGTGCTAGAGAGGGGGGCGCAACCTACGAGCAGTACTTC. Amino acid sequence: CSAREGGATYEQYF.

The chain recombines TRBV10-1 with TRBJ2-5; the D gene is possibly TRBD2 (6 bases). V shed 8 bases and J shed 5 bases, with 18 bases lying between them. There are 14 residues in the CDR3. Germline loops: CDR1 WNHNN, CDR2 SYGVQD (reference sequence). CDR3 residues: CASARGTSGETQYF. CDR3 in DNA: TGCGCCAGCGCCCGGGGGACCTCAGGGGAGACCCAGTACTTC.

This rearrangement joins TRBV27 to TRBJ2-5; possible D gene TRBD2, 5 bases. Trimming took 3 bases from V and 5 from J, leaving 13 bases between them. The CDR3 is 14 residues long. Germline loops: CDR1 MNHEY, CDR2 SMNVEV (reference sequence). CDR3 in amino acids: CASSLSGSPETQYF. CDR3 nucleotides: TGTGCCAGCAGTTTGAGTGGGAGTCCCGAGACCCAGTACTTC.

This clonotype was counted at least ten times. The V gene is TRBV12-3 or TRBV12-4, the J gene TRBJ1-1; D is ambiguous. The CDR3 has 13 residues. V was trimmed by 3 bases and J by 5 bases, leaving 10 bases between them. This chain's CDR3 is CASSLWGGTEAFF. CDR3 sequence (DNA): TGTGCCAGCAGTTTGTGGGGTGGGACTGAAGCTTTCTTT.

The rearrangement uses TRBV7-2 and TRBJ2-1, with D maybe TRBD2 (5 bases). The CDR3 is 14 residues long. V lost 5 bases and J 7 bases, leaving 15 bases between the germline ends. Germline CDR1 reads SGHTA; CDR2 reads FQGNSA. Written as DNA, the CDR3 is TGTGCCAGCAGCCTAACCTCCGTAGCGAATGAGCAGTTCTTC. Amino acid sequence: CASSLTSVANEQFF.

V usage is TRBV7-9 and J usage is TRBJ1-1; TRBD1 might be the D (5 bases). V was shortened by 2 bases and J by 7 bases, with 23 bases between the two germline ends. The germline V gene encodes CDR1 SEHNR and CDR2 FQNEAQ (reference sequence). This CDR3 is 17 amino acids long. For the CDR3, the DNA is TGTGCCAGCAGCTTAAGCCCCGGACACGCCGGACGGAGTGAAGCTTTCTTT. Protein sequence: CASSLSPGHAGRSEAFF.

The gene calls are TRBV5-1 and TRBJ2-2; TRBD1 is a possible D gene (5 bases). The CDR3 extends over 17 amino acids. V lost 0 bases, J lost 1 base, and 13 bases lay in between. The germline V gene has CDR1 SGHRS and CDR2 YFSETQ. The CDR3 loop is CASSLASGQQNTGELFF. In DNA form, the CDR3 reads TGCGCCAGCAGCTTGGCCTCCGGACAACAGAACACCGGGGAGCTGTTTTTT.

The table lists this clonotype with a few counts. The chain combines TRBV12-5 with TRBJ2-2; no clear D gene. CDR3 length: 17 residues. Trimming left V 5 bases short and J 5 bases short, with 21 bases between. CDR1 LGHNT and CDR2 FRNRAP come from the germline V gene. CDR3 in amino acids: CASGDMTQNWLTGELFF. The CDR3, as DNA: TGTGCTAGTGGTGACATGACCCAGAACTGGCTTACCGGGGAGCTGTTTTTT.

This clonotype was detected a few times. This chain joins TRBV11-2 and TRBJ2-1; 11 positions match TRBD2. Per germline, CDR1 SGHAT and CDR2 FQNNGV. V gave up 3 bases and J gave up 10 bases; unmatched junction bases: 11. The CDR3 runs to 16 residues. CDR3 coding DNA: TGTGCCAGCAGCTTCGGATTAGCGGGAGGGCCGTCCGAGCAGTTCTTC. Protein sequence: CASSFGLAGGPSEQFF.

This chain links TRBV15 with TRBJ2-4, with D uncertain. The CDR3 consists of 17 residues. Germline V gene data show CDR1 as LNHNV and CDR2 as YYDKDF (reference sequence). V was trimmed by 2 bases and J by 0 bases, leaving 14 bases between them. In DNA, the CDR3 is TGTGCCACCAGCAGAACCGACGGAAACCTAGCCAAAAACATTCAGTACTTC. It encodes CATSRTDGNLAKNIQYF.

This clonotype was observed at least ten times. The chain carries TRBV6-4 and TRBJ2-1, with 13 bases lining up with TRBD2. This CDR3 is 14 amino acids long. J was trimmed by 7 bases and V by 4 bases; bases with no gene match: 1. Germline CDR1 and CDR2: MRHNA and SNTAGT. CDR3 region: CASSVGLAGNEQFF. The CDR3 nucleotides read TGTGCCAGCAGTGTGGGACTAGCGGGGAATGAGCAGTTCTTC.

The CDR3 DNA reads as TGCAGCGCCGGACTGACGAACACTGAAGCTTTCTTT. As protein: CSAGLTNTEAFF. V is TRBV29-1 and J is TRBJ1-1, with D hard to call. V lost 7 bases, J lost 1 base, and 10 bases lay in between. The CDR3 extends over 12 amino acids. Germline V gene data show CDR1 as SQVTM and CDR2 as ANQGSEA.

This clonotype was detected only a few times. The CDR3 nucleotides are TGTGCCAGCAGTCCCCGACGGGGGGTCGAGGGCTACACCTTC. Its protein product is CASSPRRGVEGYTF. This chain uses TRBV12-3 or TRBV12-4 with TRBJ1-2, with D possibly TRBD1 on 5 matching bases. V dropped 5 bases and J dropped 8 bases, with 18 bases sitting between them. This CDR3 is 14 amino acids long.

This clonotype was seen more than once but under ten times. The chain is built from TRBV7-3 and TRBJ2-2; D unresolved. This CDR3 has 11 residues. Trimming shortened V by 4 bases and J by 7 bases, and 4 bases separated the two germline ends. Germline V CDR1 and CDR2: SGHTA, FQGTGA. CDR3: CASSSYGELFF. CDR3 in DNA: TGTGCCAGCAGCTCCTACGGGGAGCTGTTTTTT. The full variable domain, with the rest looked up from reference TRBV7-3 and TRBJ2-2, is GAGVSQTPSNKVTEKGKYVELRCDPISGHTALYWYRQSLGQGPEFLIYFQGTGAADDSGLPNDRFFAVRPEGSVSTLKIQRTERGDSAVYLCASSSYGELFFGEGSRLTVL.

The rearrangement joins TRBV12-3 or TRBV12-4 to TRBJ1-2; 12 nucleotides agree with TRBD1. The CDR3 length is 15 residues. The J segment lost 4 bases and the V segment lost 6 bases, leaving 6 bases of the junction unmatched. CDR3 region: CASRRDRGRTYGYTF. The CDR3 coding sequence is TGTGCCAGCAGAAGGGACAGGGGGCGGACCTATGGCTACACCTTC.

This clonotype was counted a few times. J is TRBJ2-7 and V is TRBV29-1; the D gene is possibly TRBD1 (5 bases). CDR3 length: 12 residues. V lost 6 bases to trimming and J lost 5 bases, with 14 bases between them. Germline V gene lookup returns CDR1 SQVTM and CDR2 ANQGSEA. Written as DNA, the CDR3 is TGCAGCGTACATACAGGTGCCAACGAGCAGTACTTC. As protein: CSVHTGANEQYF.